This T cell receptor beta chain was sequenced for a study of PD-L1 blockade in urothelial cancer. As for the study in general: The patients had undergone anywhere from 0 to 3 prior chemotherapy regimens.

This clone was detected only once. Trimming cost V 4 bases and J 0 bases; bases outside gene matches: 7. This CDR3 region has 19 residues. The germline gives CDR1 SGHNT, CDR2 YENEEA. Time point indicated: pretreatment peripheral blood. Pretreatment and on-treatment samples were taken, numbering 1 to 8 per patient. This table comes from immunoSEQ multiplex PCR, and its TCRdb copy is limited to in-frame clones, with some not included. The sample holds 85,000 to 100,000 clones; roughly 84% are singletons and the top ten take approximately 2%. The chain uses TRBV11-3 and TRBJ2-2, with 14 nucleotides matching TRBD2. The source was PBMCs, collected around atezolizumab (anti-PD-L1) treatment. The clonotype comes from a man aged 55 to 70 with urothelial cancer. CDR3 amino acids: CASSSWTSGGPSNTGELFF. For the CDR3, the DNA is TGTGCCAGCAGCTCCTGGACTAGCGGGGGGCCCTCGAACACCGGGGAGCTGTTTTTT.